Listed below are T cell receptor beta chains from one sample, sequenced in a study of blood T cells in healthy people across ages. TCRdb ran MiXCR on the 5' RACE reads and lists one entry per CDR3 protein. This table holds about 1.7 million distinct CDR3 sequences, 28% found once. The sample consisted of blood. These receptors were obtained from a woman aged 30 to 39 in good health. CDR3s include the opening cysteine and the closing phenylalanine or tryptophan. A D gene is named only where the DNA matches it firmly. Clone size is stated in some rows and not others, as once, few, many or a class when expanded.

>TRBD2|TRBJ2-5|many|TRBV10-3
CAIRGTSGTQETQYF
TGTGCCATCAGGGGGACTAGCGGGACTCAAGAGACCCAGTACTTC
>-|TRBJ1-2|few|TRBV6-5
CASSYPNLDGYTF
TGTGCCAGCAGTTACCCCAACCTGGATGGCTACACCTTC
>TRBD2|TRBJ2-2|-|TRBV4-1
CASSPLQRGPTDGELFF
TGCGCCAGCAGCCCCCTTCAGCGGGGCCCAACTGACGGGGAGCTGTTTTTT
>-|TRBJ2-3|-|TRBV6-1
CASSTLFSTDTQYF
TGTGCCAGCAGTACCCTTTTTAGCACAGATACGCAGTATTTT
>-|TRBJ1-2|-|TRBV6-5
CASTSDLRGARGYTF
TGTGCCAGCACCTCGGATCTGCGGGGGGCACGTGGCTACACCTTC
>TRBD2|TRBJ2-1|few|TRBV2
CARTSGYNEQFF
TGTGCCAGGACTAGCGGATACAATGAGCAGTTCTTC
>TRBD2|TRBJ2-5|many|TRBV27
CASSARLAGEQETQYF
TGTGCCAGCAGTGCACGACTAGCGGGGGAGCAAGAGACCCAGTACTTC
>TRBD1|TRBJ2-7|-|TRBV5-1
CASSLRSRGQGIHEQYF
TGCGCCAGCAGCTTGAGGTCAAGGGGACAGGGGATTCACGAGCAGTACTTC
>TRBD1|TRBJ1-1|few|TRBV27
CASSFRGTGTEAFF
TGTGCCAGCAGTTTTAGAGGGACAGGCACTGAAGCTTTCTTT
>-|TRBJ2-5|few|TRBV29-1
CSVEVIGGETQYF
TGCAGCGTTGAAGTGATCGGTGGCGAGACCCAGTACTTC
>TRBD1|TRBJ2-3|few|TRBV12-3/TRBV12-4
CASSPRTGKTDTQYF
TGTGCCAGCAGCCCTCGGACAGGAAAGACAGATACGCAGTATTTT
>-|TRBJ2-3|-|TRBV5-1
CASSLDEPRTDTQYF
TGCGCCAGCAGCTTGGATGAGCCCCGCACAGATACGCAGTATTTT
>TRBD1|TRBJ1-2|-|TRBV5-5
CASNLGTGRNYGYTF
TGTGCCAGCAACCTCGGGACAGGGCGGAACTATGGCTACACCTTC
>TRBD1|TRBJ2-7|few|TRBV2
CACRDRGNEQYF
TGTGCCTGCCGGGACAGGGGCAACGAGCAGTACTTC